Each of the 2 T cell receptor beta chains below was sequenced from the same sample in a study of beta chain features in type 1 diabetes. Investigators reverse transcribed all isolated RNA, so they sequenced expressed TCRB transcripts. Sequenced by immunoSEQ multiplex PCR; TCRdb stores in-frame clones only, minus some. Of approximately 150,000 clones in the sample, over 8% were seen once. The specimen was central memory CD4+ T cells from blood. The receptors were gathered from a woman aged 40 to 50 in good health.

The chain is built from TRBV6-6 and TRBJ1-2; 7 bases align to TRBD1. CDR3 size: 12 residues. Germline CDR1 is MNHNY and CDR2 is SVGAGI (reference sequence). Trimming removed 6 bases from V and 8 bases from J; junction bases left unmatched: 6. DNA of the CDR3: TGTGCCAGCAGCTTGACAGGGAACGGCTACACCTTC. It yields the protein CASSLTGNGYTF.

This clone was seen only a few times. This chain connects TRBV18 to TRBJ2-5, with D uncertain. The CDR3 length is 13 residues. Germline V lookup: CDR1 KGHSH, CDR2 LQKENI. Deletions cut 3 bases from V and 1 base from J, with 6 bases between. The CDR3 DNA sequence: TGTGCCAGCTCACCCCTAAGCCAAGAGACCCAGTACTTC. Translating gives CASSPLSQETQYF.